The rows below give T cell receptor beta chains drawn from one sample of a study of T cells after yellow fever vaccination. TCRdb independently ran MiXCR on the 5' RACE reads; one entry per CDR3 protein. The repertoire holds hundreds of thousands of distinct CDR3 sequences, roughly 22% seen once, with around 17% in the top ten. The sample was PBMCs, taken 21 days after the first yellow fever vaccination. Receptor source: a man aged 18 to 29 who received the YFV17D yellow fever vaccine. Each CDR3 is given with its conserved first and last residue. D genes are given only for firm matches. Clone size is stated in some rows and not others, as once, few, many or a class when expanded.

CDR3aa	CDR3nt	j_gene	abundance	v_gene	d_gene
CASSHPGTSGGESYNEQFF	TGCGCCAGCAGCCACCCCGGGACTAGCGGGGGGGAGTCCTACAATGAGCAGTTCTTC	TRBJ2-1	NA	TRBV5-1	TRBD2
CASSPLTGGLTGELFF	TGTGCCAGCAGCCCCTTGACTGGGGGTCTCACCGGGGAGCTGTTTTTT	TRBJ2-2	few	TRBV5-4	NA
CASSLVGGNNEQFF	TGTGCCAGCAGCTTGGTGGGGGGCAACAATGAGCAGTTCTTC	TRBJ2-1	NA	TRBV5-6	NA
CSARALHNEQFF	TGCAGTGCTAGAGCGCTCCACAATGAGCAGTTCTTC	TRBJ2-1	NA	TRBV20-1	NA
CASSPHREVNTEAFF	TGTGCCAGCAGTCCACACAGGGAGGTGAACACTGAAGCTTTCTTT	TRBJ1-1	NA	TRBV6-2/TRBV6-3	NA
CSARQVYYNEQFF	TGCAGCGCTCGACAGGTCTACTACAATGAGCAGTTCTTC	TRBJ2-1	NA	TRBV29-1	NA
CASTTGLVVSVEQFF	TGTGCCAGCACTACCGGACTAGTCGTGTCCGTTGAGCAGTTCTTC	TRBJ2-1	few	TRBV28	TRBD2
CASSLTGGQGGVRPTEAFF	TGTGCCAGCAGCTTGACCGGGGGGCAAGGGGGGGTCCGGCCCACTGAAGCTTTCTTT	TRBJ1-1	few	TRBV7-6	NA
CASSRGQPADIQYF	TGCGCCAGCAGCCGGGGACAGCCTGCGGACATTCAGTACTTC	TRBJ2-4	many	TRBV5-1	TRBD1
CSVTGFSYGYTF	TGCAGCGTTACAGGGTTTAGCTATGGCTACACCTTC	TRBJ1-2	few	TRBV29-1	NA
CASSKQDRAYLDTQYF	TGTGCCAGCAGCAAACAAGACAGGGCGTACCTGGATACGCAGTATTTT	TRBJ2-3	NA	TRBV21-1	NA
CASRRGDTYQPQHF	TGTGCCAGCAGGAGGGGGGACACCTATCAGCCCCAGCATTTT	TRBJ1-5	few	TRBV2	NA
CATTRYNEQFF	TGTGCCACGACACGTTACAATGAGCAGTTCTTC	TRBJ2-1	NA	TRBV11-2	NA
CASSSGQILNQPQHF	TGTGCCAGCAGCTCCGGACAGATTTTGAATCAGCCCCAGCATTTT	TRBJ1-5	few	TRBV7-9	NA
CSVVPGGAGQPQHF	TGCAGCGTAGTCCCAGGGGGCGCCGGTCAGCCCCAGCATTTT	TRBJ1-5	NA	TRBV29-1	TRBD1
CATSRGGFQPQHF	TGTGCCACCAGCAGAGGGGGATTTCAGCCCCAGCATTTT	TRBJ1-5	NA	TRBV15	NA
CASSLGVTLEAFF	TGTGCCAGCAGCTTAGGGGTCACCCTAGAAGCTTTCTTT	TRBJ1-1	NA	TRBV7-9	NA
CASLPYGGANVLTF	TGTGCCAGTCTCCCTTACGGGGGGGCCAACGTCCTGACTTTC	TRBJ2-6	NA	TRBV19	NA
CASSMRLAKNIQYF	TGTGCCAGTAGTATGCGACTAGCCAAAAACATTCAGTACTTC	TRBJ2-4	few	TRBV19	NA
CASRPGRTGFNEQFF	TGTGCCAGCAGGCCGGGTAGGACAGGGTTCAATGAGCAGTTCTTC	TRBJ2-1	NA	TRBV7-9	TRBD1
CASSFVPGQTTGELFF	TGTGCCAGCAGTTTTGTCCCGGGACAGACAACCGGGGAGCTGTTTTTT	TRBJ2-2	NA	TRBV12-3/TRBV12-4	TRBD1
CASTGSATSTEAFF	TGTGCCAGCACCGGGTCCGCAACGAGCACTGAAGCTTTCTTT	TRBJ1-1	few	TRBV12-3/TRBV12-4	NA
CATNRGTTQETQYF	TGCGCCACCAATAGGGGGACTACCCAAGAGACCCAGTACTTC	TRBJ2-5	many	TRBV5-1	NA
CASSQDVAGRMNTEAFF	TGTGCCAGCAGCCAAGATGTCGCAGGGAGGATGAACACTGAAGCTTTCTTT	TRBJ1-1	few	TRBV4-2	NA
CSAKTGNYGYTF	TGCAGTGCCAAGACGGGCAACTATGGCTACACCTTC	TRBJ1-2	few	TRBV20-1	NA